Reported below is one T cell receptor beta chain. Its antigen remains unidentified. V dropped 1 base and J dropped 0; count of bases not matched to a gene: 9. The CDR3 has 17 residues. The germline V gene encodes CDR1 SGHRS and CDR2 YFSETQ. Only in-frame clones appear in the TCRdb table, and some are missing; sequencing was by immunoSEQ multiplex PCR. The sample lists 25,000 to 35,000 clones, 90% seen once, with roughly 5.3% in the top ten. The data were obtained in a study of neoadjuvant nivolumab and ipilimumab in lung cancer. Study overall: Patients got nivolumab 3 mg/kg on days 1, 15 and 29; combination added ipilimumab 1 mg/kg day 1. Study-level points and caveats: TCR richness and clonality were higher in tumors than adjacent uninvolved lung.

This chain connects TRBV5-1 to TRBJ1-1, with TRBD1 identical over 7 bases. The input for sequencing was peripheral blood, taken after neoadjuvant nivolumab, alone or with ipilimumab, at or shortly before surgery. The source of this sequence is an adult with non-small cell lung cancer. The CDR3 nucleotides read TGCGCCAGCAGCTTGCAAGGGGGCACAACCTTGAACACTGAAGCTTTCTTT. This codes for CASSLQGGTTLNTEAFF.